The table lists the clone carrying this TCR beta chain with a few counts. The data derive from a study of Ad26.COV2.S vaccination and SARS-CoV-2 variants. TCRdb keeps only in-frame clones here, not all; method: immunoSEQ multiplex PCR. This table has 300,000 to 400,000 clones, approximately 90% appearing once. The germline gives CDR1 LNHDA, CDR2 SQIVND (reference sequence). The CDR3 sequence is 12 residues long. The germline V and J ends were trimmed by 4 bases and 7 bases, with 8 bases remaining between them. Documented treatment: roughly 20 received Ad26.COV2.S at low or high dose, single or two shots; about 5 received placebo; per-sample allocation not given. The samples date from day 63 after the first vaccine or placebo injection.

The V and J genes are TRBV19 and TRBJ1-5; D is undetermined. The specimen comprised peripheral blood, sampled in a trial of Ad26.COV2.S vaccine versus placebo. The sequence derives from a person aged 18-65 years who received the Ad26.COV2.S COVID-19 vaccine or a placebo. CDR3 sequence reads: CASSKFDQPQHF. In DNA form, the CDR3 reads TGTGCCAGTAGTAAGTTTGACCAGCCCCAGCATTTT. Full variable domain (missing parts from reference TRBV19 and TRBJ1-5): DGGITQSPKYLFRKEGQNVTLSCEQNLNHDAMYWYRQDPGQGLRLIYYSQIVNDFQKGDIAEGYSVSREKKESFPLTVTSAQKNPTAFYLCASSKFDQPQHFGDGTRLSIL.